Presented here are 9 T cell receptor beta chains from one specimen sequenced in a study of cytomegalovirus exposure and HLA in healthy donors. The PCR used 60 Vbeta and 13 Jbeta primers. This table comes from immunoSEQ multiplex PCR, and its TCRdb copy is limited to in-frame clones, with some not included. The sample includes tens of thousands of clones, roughly 75% of them seen just once. Sequencing was performed on PBMCs. These receptors were obtained from a woman in her thirties in good health and CMV-seronegative.

The CDR3 region is CASSFSGSTYNEQFF. CDR3 sequence (DNA): TGCGCCAGCAGCTTTAGCGGGAGCACCTACAATGAGCAGTTCTTC. This rearrangement joins TRBV4-3 to TRBJ2-1; 9 bases match TRBD2. There are 15 residues in the CDR3. V shed 5 bases, J shed 2 bases, and the junction held 4 bases outside the gene matches. Germline V CDR1 and CDR2: LGHNA, YSLEER.

V usage is TRBV19 and J usage is TRBJ2-7; 8 nucleotides match TRBD1. Germline CDR1 is LNHDA and CDR2 is SQIVND (reference sequence). The CDR3 has 12 residues. Trimming removed 5 bases from V and 6 bases from J; junction bases left unmatched: 3. Written as DNA, the CDR3 is TGTGCCAGTAGTCCGGACAGGGCCGAGCAGTACTTC. Its translation: CASSPDRAEQYF.

The rearrangement uses TRBV7-3 and TRBJ1-4, with 10 bases identical to TRBD1. J lost 0 bases, V lost 1 base, and 14 bases had no gene match. Germline V gene sequence: CDR1 SGHTA, CDR2 FQGTGA. The CDR3 has 21 residues. The chain's CDR3 is CASSLIPPTGQGLPTNEKLFF. The CDR3 DNA reads TGTGCCAGCAGCTTAATACCACCGACGGGACAGGGGTTGCCAACTAATGAAAAACTGTTTTTT.

The CDR3 coding sequence is TGCGCCAGCAGCGACCAGGGCGATACGCAGTATTTT. Protein sequence: CASSDQGDTQYF. This chain links TRBV5-1 with TRBJ2-3; D is perhaps TRBD1 (5 bases). The CDR3 extends over 12 amino acids. Germline V gives CDR1 SGHRS, CDR2 YFSETQ. Deletions cut 4 bases from V and 6 bases from J, with 9 bases between.

The chain employs TRBV28 and TRBJ2-7, with TRBD1 matching 9 bases. CDR3 length: 16 amino acids. Germline loops: CDR1 MDHEN, CDR2 SYDVKM. The V gene end was trimmed by 4 bases and the J gene end by 4 bases; junction bases not matched to a gene: 11. The CDR3 sequence is CASSSGSGQGHYEQYF. In DNA form, the CDR3 reads TGTGCCAGCAGTTCCGGTTCGGGACAGGGCCATTACGAGCAGTACTTC.

The V and J genes are TRBV28 and TRBJ2-3; 7 positions agree with TRBD2. This CDR3 is built from 14 residues. Germline V lookup: CDR1 MDHEN, CDR2 SYDVKM. The CDR3 nucleotides read TGTGGACATCAGCCGCGGGGGAGCACAGATACGCAGTATTTT. Its translation is CGHQPRGSTDTQYF.

This chain connects TRBV20-1 to TRBJ2-7; no clear D gene. V shed 7 bases and J shed 0 bases, with 7 bases lying between them. This CDR3 spans 11 amino acids. Germline V gene lookup returns CDR1 DFQATT and CDR2 SNEGSKA (reference sequence). The CDR3 coding sequence is TGCAGTGTCCCCTCCTCCTACGAGCAGTACTTC. Residues: CSVPSSYEQYF.

The CDR3 region is CASSYGQGGSEQYF. The CDR3 DNA reads TGCGCCAGCAGCTACGGACAGGGCGGTAGCGAGCAGTACTTC. The chain has TRBV5-1 and TRBJ2-7; 8 bases align to TRBD1. The CDR3 sequence is 14 residues long. Trimming at V came to 3 bases and at J to 6 bases, leaving 8 bases not matched to a gene. Germline V lookup: CDR1 SGHRS, CDR2 YFSETQ. Combining the CDR3 with reference TRBV5-1 and TRBJ2-7 gives the whole variable domain KAGVTQTPRYLIKTRGQQVTLSCSPISGHRSVSWYQQTPGQGLQFLFEYFSETQRNKGNFPGRFSGRQFSNSRSEMNVSTLELGDSALYLCASSYGQGGSEQYFGPGTRLTVT.

This chain's CDR3 is CASKRGTALRSGNTIYF. DNA for the CDR3: TGTGCCAGCAAGAGGGGGACAGCTTTACGTTCGGGAAACACCATATATTTT. The chain combines TRBV21-1 with TRBJ1-3; the D call of TRBD1 is as the table states it, not checked on the DNA. TRBV21-1 is classified as a pseudogene. This CDR3 is 17 amino acids long.